The rows below give T cell receptor beta chains drawn from one sample of a study of cytomegalovirus exposure and HLA in healthy donors. TCRdb's copy holds only in-frame clones and misses some; the assay was immunoSEQ multiplex PCR. This repertoire includes tens of thousands of clones. Sequencing input: PBMCs. The origin of the receptors is a human donor in good health. CDR3s include the opening cysteine and the closing phenylalanine or tryptophan. A D gene is named only where the DNA matches it firmly.

d_call,v_call,j_call,cdr3_nt,cdr3_aa
TRBD1,TRBV27,TRBJ1-2,TGTGCCAGCAGGGACAGGGTTGACAGCTACACCTTC,CASRDRVDSYTF
TRBD1,TRBV6-1,TRBJ1-2,TGTGCCAGCACCTTCGACAGGGCGATAGGAGGCTACACCTTC,CASTFDRAIGGYTF
TRBD1,TRBV6-5,TRBJ1-2,TGTGGCACCGGGACAGACTATGGCTACACCTTC,CGTGTDYGYTF
TRBD2,TRBV7-2,TRBJ2-1,TGTGCCAGCAGTTCAACCCGGACTAGCAGCGAGCAGTTCTTC,CASSSTRTSSEQFF
TRBD1,TRBV7-9,TRBJ2-7,TGTGCCAGCAGCTTGACAGGGGGGGGATCCTACGAGCAGTACTTC,CASSLTGGGSYEQYF
TRBD2,TRBV29-1,TRBJ2-1,TGCAGCGTTGGGGGACTAGCGGGGTCGAGCTCCGACAATGAGCAGTTCTTC,CSVGGLAGSSSDNEQFF
TRBD1,TRBV29-1,TRBJ2-7,TGCAGCGTCGGGACAGACGAGCAGTACTTC,CSVGTDEQYF
-,TRBV19,TRBJ1-2,TGTGCCAGTACCCCACGGGGGGCCAACGGCTACACCTTC,CASTPRGANGYTF
TRBD1,TRBV18,TRBJ1-1,TGTGCCAGCTCCCCGGACAGGGACACTGAAGATTTCTTT,CASSPDRDTEDFF
-,TRBV11-2,TRBJ1-1,TGTGCCAGCAGCTTGGGACAAGTCACTGAAGCTTTCTTT,CASSLGQVTEAFF
TRBD1,TRBV30,TRBJ2-7,TGTGCCTGGAGCGAGATGGGACAGGTCAAGACCTACGAGCAGTACTTC,CAWSEMGQVKTYEQYF
-,TRBV2,TRBJ2-3,TGTGCCAGCAGTGTGGGGACTAGCACAGATACGCAGTATTTT,CASSVGTSTDTQYF
TRBD1,TRBV6-5,TRBJ1-5,TGTGCCAGCAGTTACGGGACAGGGGGCGGTCAGCCCCAGCATTTT,CASSYGTGGGQPQHF
-,TRBV4-1,TRBJ2-1,TGCGCCAGCAGCCAAGAATACAGAAGCTCCGACAATGAGCAGTTCTTC,CASSQEYRSSDNEQFF
-,TRBV6-1,TRBJ1-5,TGTGCCAACGGGAGGCAGGTTAGCAATCAGCCCCAGCATTTT,CANGRQVSNQPQHF
-,TRBV11-2,TRBJ2-1,TGTGCCAGCAGCTTATTGGGGGGGGCCAATGAGCAGTTCTTC,CASSLLGGANEQFF
-,TRBV6-5,TRBJ1-1,TGTGCCAGCAGCCGCGGGAACACTGAAGCTTTCTTT,CASSRGNTEAFF
-,TRBV7-9,TRBJ2-7,TGTGCCAGCAGCTCGGGGAACTACGAGCAGTACTTC,CASSSGNYEQYF
-,TRBV6-7,TRBJ1-1,TGTGCCAGCAGTGGGAACAGGGAGGGAACTGAAGCTTTCTTT,CASSGNREGTEAFF
-,TRBV10-3,TRBJ2-1,TGTGCCATCAGTGAATGGGGGGGCCATGACAATGAGCAGTTCTTC,CAISEWGGHDNEQFF
TRBD2,TRBV2,TRBJ2-7,TGTGCCAGCAGCCGGGGGGAGGTCGCCTCCTCCTACGAGCAGTACTTC,CASSRGEVASSYEQYF
-,TRBV19,TRBJ2-7,TGTGCCAGTAGTATAGCAGGGTCGGTCCCCTACGAGCAGTACTTC,CASSIAGSVPYEQYF
TRBD1,TRBV6-5,TRBJ1-1,TGTGCCAGCAGTCGGACAGGGAACACTGAAGCTTTCTTT,CASSRTGNTEAFF
TRBD2,TRBV5-6,TRBJ2-7,TGTGCCAGCAGCCCCCGCGGAAACCTAGGGCGGGGGGCTGGGCACGAGCAGTACTTC,CASSPRGNLGRGAGHEQYF
-,TRBV4-1,TRBJ1-4,TGCGCCAGCAGCAGGAGCCGGCGGGACGAAAAACTGTTTTTT,CASSRSRRDEKLFF
TRBD2,TRBV6-5,TRBJ2-3,TGTGCCAGCAGTCTTAGCGGGGTGGCAGATACGCAGTATTTT,CASSLSGVADTQYF
TRBD1,TRBV14,TRBJ2-1,TGTGCCAGCAGTTACCGGGACAGGGTTTTCTACAATGAGCAGTTCTTC,CASSYRDRVFYNEQFF
TRBD1,TRBV15,TRBJ2-7,TGTGCCACCAGCAGAGACCTATACAGGGGAGAGTACGAGCAGTACTTC,CATSRDLYRGEYEQYF
-,TRBV19,TRBJ1-6,TGTGCCAGTAGGATAGGCGGAGATAATTCACCCCTCCACTTT,CASRIGGDNSPLHF
-,TRBV6-1,TRBJ1-6,TGTGCCAGCACTCCCATGACAGGTTACGATTCACCCCTACACTTT,CASTPMTGYDSPLHF
-,TRBV4-2,TRBJ2-7,TGTGCCAGCAGCCAAGACCGGGGGTCGGCCTACGAGCAGTACTTC,CASSQDRGSAYEQYF
TRBD1,TRBV19,TRBJ1-1,TGTGCCAGTAGTCCGACAGGGTGGGGGAACACTGAAGCTTTCTTT,CASSPTGWGNTEAFF
-,TRBV12-5,TRBJ1-2,TGTGCTAGTGGTTTTGAGGTTCCCCTGGGTGGCTACACCTTC,CASGFEVPLGGYTF
TRBD1,TRBV11-2,TRBJ1-1,TGTGCCAGCAGCCCAAGGGACAGGGAGAACACTGAAGCTTTCTTT,CASSPRDRENTEAFF
TRBD1,TRBV6-6,TRBJ1-3,TGTGCCAGCAGGACAGGGGGCTCTGGAAACACCATATATTTT,CASRTGGSGNTIYF
TRBD1,TRBV19,TRBJ1-4,TGTGCCAGTACCCGGCGGGGCGGACAGGGGTATGAAAAACTGTTTTTT,CASTRRGGQGYEKLFF
-,TRBV7-9,TRBJ1-2,TGTGCCAGCACTACCCCGGAAGGGGGATATGGCTACACCTTC,CASTTPEGGYGYTF
TRBD2,TRBV7-9,TRBJ2-1,TGTGCCAGCAGCCCACGGACTAGCGGGGGTACGACTAGGGGGAATGAGCAGTTCTTC,CASSPRTSGGTTRGNEQFF
TRBD1,TRBV6-5,TRBJ2-4,TGTGCCAGCAGTTACCGTGTTGGGGACAGCAAAAACATTCAGTACTTC,CASSYRVGDSKNIQYF
TRBD1,TRBV6-5,TRBJ2-1,TGTGCCAGCAGTTACGGCCAGGGGGCAGGGAATGAGCAGTTCTTC,CASSYGQGAGNEQFF
TRBD2,TRBV6-5,TRBJ2-1,TGTGCCAGCAGCTCACGCGGGGGGGCCAATGAGCAGTTCTTC,CASSSRGGANEQFF
TRBD1,TRBV7-9,TRBJ2-2,TGTGCCAGCAGCCCTCTTCCGGGACAGGGTGACACCGGGGAGCTGTTTTTT,CASSPLPGQGDTGELFF
-,TRBV29-1,TRBJ2-7,TGCAGCGTGTCTGTGGGGGGCGAGCAGTACTTC,CSVSVGGEQYF
-,TRBV2,TRBJ2-5,TGTGCCACCTCTGGACAGCCTTCGGGGGAGACCCAGTACTTC,CATSGQPSGETQYF
TRBD1,TRBV2,TRBJ2-1,TGTGCCAGCATGGGACAGGGGGGAAGGAATGAGCAGTTCTTC,CASMGQGGRNEQFF
-,TRBV19,TRBJ2-1,TGTGCCAGTAGTCACCAAGGAGGCGACAATGAGCAGTTCTTC,CASSHQGGDNEQFF